Sequencing of this T cell receptor beta chain was carried out in a study of T cell responses to AZD1222 COVID-19 vaccine (dated by TCRdb to about 2021). For the study in its entirety: AZD1222 recipients whose second dose came at about 4 weeks and those whose second dose came at about 12 weeks were combined into one group, since spike-specific TCR depth and breadth did not differ between the two schedules. A total of over 230 trial participants underwent TCR sequencing, of whom nearly 210 received two doses of AZD1222 and 26 received two doses of the MenACWY control vaccine. Trial participants were enrolled by age into subgroups of 18-55, 56-69 and 70-plus years, and approximately 150, 30 and 60 TCR-sequenced participants, respectively, were included in these subgroups. Overall results and qualifications from the work: The 56-69-year group was small, and its depth increase did not reach significance, likely because of low power. Reportedly, almost half of the unique spike-specific TCRs recognized epitopes lying outside the regions that are mutated in the B.1.351 and B.1.1.7 variants. Participants were mostly white British and included more females than males, and it was suggested by the authors that clonal diversity may have been underestimated. The whole spike protein was spanned by vaccine-associated CD4 TCRs, and dominant responses were seen in regions 160-218 and 743-854. Because no samples from the day 14 peak response were available, repertoires could be characterized only after the peak T cell response. After two AZD1222 doses, spike-specific TCR breadth and depth were significantly higher than at day 0 and than in MenACWY recipients. Conclusions about previously exposed vaccinees were limited because only six AZD1222 recipients were SARS-CoV-2 seropositive at baseline.

The CDR3 covers 13 residues, taking in both the cysteine and the phenylalanine. The CDR3 DNA has 39 bases and is translated from base 1. V is shortened by 5 bases, J by 6 bases, and the region joining them spans 12 bases. Remarks on this clone: The specificity of this receptor is unknown. Base qualities are missing; no much larger clone stands one base away.

The CDR3 regions of human TCRbeta chains were analyzed by immunosequencing. Concerning the study's data processing: TCRs in the repertoires were compared against a reference library of SARS-CoV-2-specific TCRs that had been generated with the MIRA antigen-specificity platform. Breadth meant the fraction of unique TCRs that were SARS-CoV-2-associated, whereas depth meant the fraction of total T cells that were SARS-CoV-2-associated. Using the MIRA data, each spike-specific TCR was mapped to the spike region that the TCR reacts to and placed in a CD4 or CD8 class. Log10-transformed breadth and depth values were compared by one-way ANOVA with Sidak's multiple comparisons tests. This immuneACCESS table, as held by TCRdb, lists in-frame sequences with V and J called but not all clones. Of the missing ones, under half trace to an unresolved V gene in checked studies; the others have no known cause. V and J calls and clone size are given by that table; D and trimming were obtained from the DNA. Counted in this sample were about 150,000 clones; under 95% of them appeared once. Approximately 17% of the sample comes from the top ten.

In the paper's terms, the time point label means: baseline before first vaccination. Vaccinee samples came from UK trials COV001 and COV002, including a single-blind randomized controlled phase 2/3 trial of AZD1222 (ChAdOx1 nCoV-19) in healthy adults. For TCRbeta chain sequencing, PBMC samples were collected from trial participants at day 0 and at day 28 after the second dose. This sample comprised peripheral blood, obtained on day 0 of AZD1222 vaccination. The sequence derives from an adult in good health. The chain links TRBV12-3 or TRBV12-4 with TRBJ2-3; the D gene remains uncertain. Read as DNA, the sequence is TGTGCCAGCAGTGCGCCATCTAGGGATACGCAGTATTTT. Its translation is CASSAPSRDTQYF.